This paragraph covers one T cell receptor (beta chain) sequence. The table came from immunoSEQ multiplex PCR; TCRdb's copy has only in-frame clones and leaves some out. The data contain around 200,000 clones, more than 70% of them singletons. The data originate from a study of blood T cell repertoires in COVID-19. Study background: T cells, B-cell-depleted T cells, or PBMCs supplied cDNA or gDNA.

Deletions cut 4 bases from V and 0 bases from J, with 8 bases between. Germline V gene data show CDR1 as SGHRS and CDR2 as YFSETQ. The CDR3 is 14 amino acids. Participants came from fewer than 25 US areas, aged about 18 to 95 years. Assignments of participants to cohorts depended upon their own reported clinical history. The origin of this receptor is a woman between 35 and 50 years old with acute COVID-19. Sequencing was done on a sample of PBMCs or T cells enriched from blood (not recorded which). J is TRBJ1-3 and V is TRBV5-1, with D hard to call. The CDR3: CASSVGGSGNTIYF. In nucleotides, the CDR3 is TGCGCCAGCAGCGTCGGCGGCTCTGGAAACACCATATATTTT.